This T cell receptor beta chain was identified in a study of shared clonotypes between healthy human individuals. Whole-study results and caveats: Only blood samples were collected, and tissue repertoires likely differ. Clonotype sharing among donors was thought likely to change with sequencing depth.

This CDR3 comprises 17 residues. Losses at the gene ends were 5 bases for V and 2 bases for J; bases not matched to a gene: 10. Germline assignment: CDR1 SNHLY and CDR2 FYNNEI. It was across several immunoSEQ plates that each subset's genomic DNA was evenly split. Original processing methods: With immunoSEQ giving junction-only sequences and no quality scores, filtering differed. Clones were sequenced by immunoSEQ multiplex PCR, and TCRdb holds only the in-frame ones, with some missing. V, J and clone size are taken as reported in that table, and D and trimming were inferred from the DNA itself. The sample records about 480,000 clones, approximately 79% being singletons. On this clone itself: The antigen remains unidentified.

The source material was PBMCs. This TCR was recovered from a woman aged 35 to 49 in good health. Some clones in this sample may be carry-over from other donors' samples. This chain joins TRBV2 and TRBJ2-2; 8 bases match TRBD1. CDR3 nucleotides: TGTGCCAGCAGTTCCACCAGGGGGCGCGAAAACACCGGGGAGCTGTTTTTT. Protein: CASSSTRGRENTGELFF.